This T cell receptor beta chain was obtained from a study of human T cells and chemical hapten exposure. Study findings and constraints: Expanded TCRs were compared with controls, and the expanded TCRs formed significantly more large CDR3 similarity clusters.

Looked up from germline, CDR1 is DFQATT and CDR2 is SNEGSKA (reference sequence). The trim removed 0 bases at V and 6 bases at J, leaving 9 bases unmatched. This CDR3 spans 15 amino acids. Time point denoted: patch test 2, 6 weeks after DPC sensitization. The treatment was: therapeutic diphenylcyclopropenone sensitization with weekly scalp DPC. Ahead of applying each patch test, blood was sampled. This clonotype was counted at least ten times. The antigen remains unidentified. The library gave individual cDNA molecules unique molecular identifiers. Using its own MiXCR run on the RACE reads, TCRdb lists one record per CDR3 protein. The sample consists of about 40,000 distinct CDR3 sequences, over 3% of them appearing once.

The specimen was whole blood, collected in connection with sensitization to the hapten diphenylcyclopropenone (DPC). The receptor comes from a man aged 35 to 55 with alopecia areata. Some clones in this sample may be carry-over from other donors' samples. The chain uses TRBV20-1 and TRBJ1-2, with TRBD1 matching over 8 bases. The CDR3 is CSARDRDRGIDGYTF. CDR3 coding DNA: TGCAGTGCTAGAGATCGTGACAGGGGTATCGATGGCTACACCTTC.